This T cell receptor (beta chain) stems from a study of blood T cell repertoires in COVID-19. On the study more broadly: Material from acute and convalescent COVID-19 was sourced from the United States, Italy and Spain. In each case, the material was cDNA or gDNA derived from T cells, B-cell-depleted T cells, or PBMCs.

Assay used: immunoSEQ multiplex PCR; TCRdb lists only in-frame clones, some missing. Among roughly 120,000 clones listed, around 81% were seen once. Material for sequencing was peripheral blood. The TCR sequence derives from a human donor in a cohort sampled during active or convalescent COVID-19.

The CDR3 nucleotides are TGTGCCAGTAGGGGCAGTGGAGCGGGAGGGAGAAACATTCAGTACTTC. Translated, it gives CASRGSGAGGRNIQYF. The chain links TRBV19 to TRBJ2-4; 10 nucleotides align to TRBD2. After removal of 6 bases from V and 6 bases from J, the junction contained 11 bases not matched to a gene. This CDR3 has 16 residues. CDR1 and CDR2 from the germline V gene are LNHDA and SQIVND (reference sequence).